This T cell receptor beta chain derives from a study of blood T cell repertoires in COVID-19 (TCRdb year 2020). A note on the overall study: The collaborator samples originated in the United States, Italy and Spain and spanned the acute and convalescent phases of COVID-19. The material from the prospective study consisted of cDNA or gDNA derived from T cells, B-cell-depleted T cells, or PBMCs. Deeply sampled blood TCRbeta repertoires from subjects exposed to, actively infected with, or recovered from COVID-19 were included in the dataset. The repertoires were made available in a free public database intended to serve as a resource for research on the immune response to SARS-CoV-2. The samples were drawn from the first 160 participants of the ongoing ImmuneRACE study and from some 1,300 subjects provided by 6 global collaborators. The sample metadata nearly always contained a de-identified subject ID, COVID-19 status, age in years and sex. Where available, HLA class I and class II types were taken from metadata supplied by the sample provider and were not determined by assay-based typing.

Concerning this clone: It has no known antigen specificity. No base quality information exists; no much larger clone differs at one position.

TCRbeta CDR3 regions were amplified from genomic DNA by means of the immunoSEQ Assay, a bias-controlled multiplex PCR. In the paper's pipeline: Nucleated cell counts per sample were estimated from amplification of reference gene primers within the assay. Sequence reads were collapsed and filtered to measure the absolute abundance of every unique TCRbeta CDR3 rearrangement. For each sample, productive Simpson clonality was calculated as the square root of Simpson's diversity index over productive rearrangements. TCRdb took over this immuneACCESS table, retaining in-frame rearrangements with V and J assigned. Such tables are incomplete; in checked studies, under half of the missing clones stem from an unresolved V gene, and the remainder is unexplained. V, J and clone size reflect that table, while D and trimming were determined from the DNA. In all, the sample holds some 200,000 clones, and over 60% of those were seen once. Of the sample, roughly 28% is held by the ten largest clones.

What the research found in general, with its limitations: The quantity of clinical and demographic metadata differed by source and by participant and was supplied without curation.

Deletion took 4 bases off V and 5 bases off J, with a span of 15 bases between the germline ends. From its cysteine to its phenylalanine, the CDR3 spans 15 amino acids. The only DNA kept is the CDR3, 45 bases in frame from the first base. As encoded in the germline V gene, CDR1 is SGHDT while CDR2 is YYEEEE. Collaborating institutions collected whole blood in K2EDTA tubes following their own protocols. For TCRbeta analysis, collaborator samples were shipped as frozen whole blood, as isolated PBMCs, or as DNA extracted from either sample type. The TCR comes from a woman in her 70s with acute or convalescent COVID-19. Sequencing was performed on peripheral blood. Here the chain combines TRBV5-6 and TRBJ2-2, and perhaps TRBD1 as D gene, on 6 matching bases. Here is the DNA: TGTGCCAGCAGCGAACAGACAGGAGCGACCGGGGAGCTGTTTTTT. Its translation reads: CASSEQTGATGELFF.